The subject of this entry is one T cell receptor beta chain. The antigen is unknown. This sample was included in a study of T cells expressing NK-cell markers. At the level of the study: Seven HCMV-seropositive donors and one seronegative donor made up the eight sequenced donors.

The CDR3 covers 14 residues. Germline V gives CDR1 LGHNA, CDR2 YSLEER. What made the TCR beta cDNA was 5'RACE template switching with UMIs. TCRdb reanalyzed the 5' RACE reads, giving one entry per CDR3 protein sequence and no DNA. This sample contains about 540,000 distinct CDR3 sequences. Whole-study findings and limits: Where a handful of donors were concerned, these clonotypes also led the CD3+CD56-NKG2C+ fraction. HCMV specificity of expanded NKG2C+ T cell clones remained unclear.

The sample consisted of blood T cells: a sorted CD56 or NKG2C T cell subset, CD4+ or CD8+ T cells, or bulk PBMC T cells (not recorded which). This receptor was taken from a man younger than 35 in good health. V usage is TRBV4-3 and J usage is TRBJ2-1; TCRdb picks TRBD2, but there is no DNA to check that call. The chain's CDR3 is CASSQEESSGSVFF.